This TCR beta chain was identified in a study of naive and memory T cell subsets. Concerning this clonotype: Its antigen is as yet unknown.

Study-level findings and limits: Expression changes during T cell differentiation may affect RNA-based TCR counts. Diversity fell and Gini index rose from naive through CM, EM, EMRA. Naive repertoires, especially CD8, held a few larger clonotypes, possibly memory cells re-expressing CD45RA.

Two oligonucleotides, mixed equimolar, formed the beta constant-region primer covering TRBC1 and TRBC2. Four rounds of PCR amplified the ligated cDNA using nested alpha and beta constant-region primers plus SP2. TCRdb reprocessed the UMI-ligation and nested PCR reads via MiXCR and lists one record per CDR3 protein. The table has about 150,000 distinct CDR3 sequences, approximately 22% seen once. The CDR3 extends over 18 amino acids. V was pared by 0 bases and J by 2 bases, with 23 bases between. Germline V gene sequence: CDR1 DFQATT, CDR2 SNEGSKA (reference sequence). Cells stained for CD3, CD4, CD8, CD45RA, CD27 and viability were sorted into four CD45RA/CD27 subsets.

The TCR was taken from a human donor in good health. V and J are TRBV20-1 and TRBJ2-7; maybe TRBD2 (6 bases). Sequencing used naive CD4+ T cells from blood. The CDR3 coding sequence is TGCAGTGCTAGAGATCCCCCCAACGGGCAGCGGGTACCCTACGAGCAGTACTTC. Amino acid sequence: CSARDPPNGQRVPYEQYF.